The rows below give T cell receptor beta chains drawn from one sample of a study of blood T cell repertoires in COVID-19. Generated by immunoSEQ multiplex PCR, the TCRdb table keeps only in-frame clones and is missing some. Of tens of thousands of clones in the sample, 86% were seen once. The sample taken for sequencing was peripheral blood. These TCRs come from a human donor in a cohort sampled during active COVID-19. Both conserved end residues are part of each CDR3. The order of the fields is D gene, V gene, J gene, clone size, CDR3 protein, CDR3 DNA. The D gene is left open where the match is weak. Clone size, where shown, is once, few, many, or a class for clones that have expanded.

D: -; V: TRBV7-2; J: TRBJ1-2; size: -; CDR3: CASSLGRANYGYTF; DNA: TGTGCCAGCAGCTTAGGGAGGGCTAACTATGGCTACACCTTC
D: TRBD2; V: TRBV2; J: TRBJ2-4; size: -; CDR3: CASNHKIAGGPSRENIQYF; DNA: TGTGCCAGCAATCATAAAATAGCGGGAGGGCCGAGTAGGGAAAACATTCAGTACTTC
D: TRBD1; V: TRBV5-1; J: TRBJ2-1; size: -; CDR3: CASSLGDRVVNEQFF; DNA: TGCGCCAGCAGCTTGGGTGACAGGGTAGTGAATGAGCAGTTCTTC
D: TRBD1; V: TRBV11-2; J: TRBJ1-2; size: -; CDR3: CASSVGTAYGYTF; DNA: TGTGCCAGCAGCGTCGGGACAGCCTATGGCTACACCTTC
D: -; V: TRBV2; J: TRBJ2-1; size: -; CDR3: CASRTTHRSLLVYNEQFF; DNA: TGTGCCAGCAGGACCACACATAGGAGCCTCCTCGTCTACAATGAGCAGTTCTTC
D: TRBD1; V: TRBV6-1; J: TRBJ1-2; size: -; CDR3: CASSETPGQIYGYTF; DNA: TGTGCCAGCAGTGAAACCCCGGGACAGATCTATGGCTACACCTTC
D: -; V: TRBV24-1; J: TRBJ2-7; size: -; CDR3: CATSAGSYEQYF; DNA: TGTGCCACCAGTGCTGGGAGCTACGAGCAGTACTTC
D: -; V: TRBV7-3; J: TRBJ2-3; size: -; CDR3: CASSLIPSTDTQYF; DNA: TGTGCCAGCAGCTTAATCCCATCCACAGATACGCAGTATTTT
D: -; V: TRBV6-5; J: TRBJ1-2; size: -; CDR3: CASSQLQVPYGYTF; DNA: TGTGCCAGCAGTCAACTACAGGTGCCCTATGGCTACACCTTC
D: -; V: TRBV5-4; J: TRBJ1-6; size: -; CDR3: CASSLYSSPLHF; DNA: TGTGCCAGCAGCTTATATAGTTCACCCCTCCACTTT
D: -; V: TRBV7-9; J: TRBJ2-3; size: -; CDR3: CASGGTGTDTQYF; DNA: TGTGCCAGCGGCGGGACAGGCACAGATACGCAGTATTTT
D: TRBD1; V: TRBV5-1; J: TRBJ2-5; size: -; CDR3: CASSYGQVRETQYF; DNA: TGCGCCAGCAGCTACGGACAGGTACGGGAGACCCAGTACTTC
D: TRBD1; V: TRBV27; J: TRBJ2-7; size: -; CDR3: CASSIPGTGNHEQYF; DNA: TGTGCCAGCAGCATTCCCGGGACAGGGAACCACGAGCAGTACTTC
D: TRBD1; V: TRBV4-1; J: TRBJ1-1; size: -; CDR3: CASRQGQGGFLDTEAFF; DNA: TGCGCCAGCAGGCAGGGACAGGGGGGATTTCTCGACACTGAAGCTTTCTTT
D: -; V: TRBV11-2; J: TRBJ2-1; size: -; CDR3: CASSLLYSISSYNEQFF; DNA: TGTGCCAGCAGCTTACTTTACTCGATAAGCTCCTACAATGAGCAGTTCTTC
D: -; V: TRBV19; J: TRBJ2-1; size: -; CDR3: CASSPYNGEQFF; DNA: TGTGCCAGTAGTCCCTATAACGGTGAGCAGTTCTTC
D: TRBD1; V: TRBV19; J: TRBJ2-1; size: -; CDR3: CASSTTGTGYNEQFF; DNA: TGTGCCAGTAGTACGACCGGGACAGGCTACAATGAGCAGTTCTTC
D: -; V: TRBV28; J: TRBJ1-4; size: -; CDR3: CASSLDSANEKLFF; DNA: TGTGCCAGCAGTCTGGACAGCGCTAATGAAAAACTGTTTTTT
D: TRBD1; V: TRBV5-1; J: TRBJ2-7; size: -; CDR3: CASSGGDRAYEQYF; DNA: TGCGCCAGCAGTGGGGGAGACAGGGCTTACGAGCAGTACTTC
D: -; V: TRBV4-2; J: TRBJ2-7; size: few; CDR3: CASSQDLRREQYF; DNA: TGTGCCAGCAGCCAAGACTTAAGGCGGGAGCAGTACTTC
D: TRBD1; V: TRBV7-8; J: TRBJ1-4; size: -; CDR3: CASSDGQGWEKLFF; DNA: TGTGCCAGCAGCGACGGACAGGGATGGGAAAAACTGTTTTTT
D: -; V: TRBV6-1; J: TRBJ1-4; size: -; CDR3: CASSEEVAVTNEKLFF; DNA: TGTGCCAGCAGTGAAGAGGTGGCGGTAACTAATGAAAAACTGTTTTTT
D: -; V: TRBV6-5; J: TRBJ1-5; size: -; CDR3: CASRGTYSNQPQHF; DNA: TGTGCCAGCAGGGGGACTTATAGCAATCAGCCCCAGCATTTT
D: TRBD1; V: TRBV6-5; J: TRBJ1-5; size: few; CDR3: CASSLRTGEDQPQHF; DNA: TGTGCCAGCAGCCTCAGGACAGGGGAGGATCAGCCCCAGCATTTT
D: TRBD2; V: TRBV7-8; J: TRBJ2-3; size: -; CDR3: CASSLAAGGSGDTQYF; DNA: TGTGCCAGCAGCTTAGCCGCGGGAGGTTCCGGAGATACGCAGTATTTT
D: TRBD2; V: TRBV7-9; J: TRBJ2-7; size: -; CDR3: CASSSTSGTTYEQYF; DNA: TGTGCCAGCAGCTCGACTAGCGGGACCACCTACGAGCAGTACTTC